This T cell receptor beta chain comes out of a study of vaccination effects on CD4 cells after COVID-19. Pools of viral peptides were used by the ViraFEST assay to expand antigen-specific CD4+ T cells ahead of sequencing. Investigators separated out CD4+ T cells once 9 to 11 days of culture had passed. Nucleocapsid antibodies were negative in the vaccine recipients, who had never had SARS-CoV-2 infection. About 2.2 million PBMC per well were cultured with 7.5 to 10 IU/ml IL-2 and about 9.8 ug/ml peptides. Cultures received IL-2 medium that replaced half the medium on days 3 and 7. Study-wide results and caveats: Clones arising from infection and from vaccination showed marked clonal contraction late after vaccination.

Using immunoSEQ multiplex PCR, the repertoire was profiled, and TCRdb retains in-frame clones only, with some absent. The sample includes 55,000 to 65,000 clones, about four fifths of them seen just once. A word on this clone: Its target is not known.

The CDR3 is made up of 15 amino acids. Trimming took 6 bases from V and 1 from J, leaving 14 bases between them. Germline loops: CDR1 SGHTA, CDR2 FQGNSA. The V call is TRBV7-2, the J call TRBJ2-3; TRBD2 is a possible D gene (6 bases). This material consisted of CD4+ T cells from PBMCs cultured with HCoV-229E spike peptides, taken before COVID-19 vaccination. The clonotype originates from a human donor who received a COVID-19 vaccine. The CDR3 loop is CASSPEEGRTDTQYF. In nucleotides, the CDR3 is TGTGCCAGCAGTCCGGAGGAGGGTCGCACAGATACGCAGTATTTT.